The 5 T cell receptor beta chains below come from one sample, sequenced in a study of shared clonotypes between healthy human individuals. Naive CD8 cells, CD45RO-negative and positively selected for CCR7, excluded terminally differentiated effector memory CD45RA+ cells. Sequenced by immunoSEQ multiplex PCR; TCRdb stores in-frame clones only, minus some. The sample holds approximately 2,000,000 clones, roughly 95% seen once. Sequenced material: naive CD8+ T cells from PBMCs. These receptors were obtained from a man between 18 and 35 years old in good health. Some clones in this sample may be carry-over from other donors' samples.

This chain connects TRBV15 to TRBJ1-2; unclear D gene. The V and J ends lost 4 bases and 2 bases respectively, with 11 bases between them. This CDR3 comprises 14 residues. Germline V gene sequence: CDR1 LNHNV, CDR2 YYDKDF (reference sequence). Here the CDR3 reads CATSTVGENYGYTF. The DNA for the CDR3 is TGTGCCACCAGCACCGTGGGTGAAAACTATGGCTACACCTTC.

This clone was recorded once. The J gene is TRBJ1-5, the V gene TRBV7-9, with TRBD1 identical over 9 bases. From germline, CDR1 is SEHNR and CDR2 FQNEAQ (reference sequence). The V gene end was trimmed by 5 bases and the J gene end by 4 bases; junction bases not matched to a gene: 6. The CDR3 sequence is 15 residues long. The CDR3 nucleotides read TGTGCCAGCAGCCCTCCGGGACAGGGAAATCAGCCCCAGCATTTT. This sequence encodes CASSPPGQGNQPQHF.

The chain joins TRBV29-1 to TRBJ2-1; possibly TRBD2 for D (6 bases). V was cut by 4 bases and J by 3 bases, with 7 bases left in between. The CDR3 is 12 amino acids. Germline CDR1 SQVTM, CDR2 ANQGSEA. The CDR3 loop is CSVGLDYNEQFF. The CDR3 DNA reads TGCAGCGTTGGACTAGACTACAATGAGCAGTTCTTC.

J is TRBJ2-1 and V is TRBV7-9, with 7 bases that match TRBD2. V dropped 5 bases and J dropped 7; count of bases not matched to a gene: 11. The length of the CDR3 is 15 residues. Germline V gives CDR1 SEHNR, CDR2 FQNEAQ (reference sequence). The CDR3 region has the DNA TGTGCCAGCAGCATACAAGCGGGATTGGGGAATGAGCAGTTCTTC. Protein: CASSIQAGLGNEQFF.

In this sample, this clone turned up a few times. The V and J genes are TRBV30 and TRBJ1-1; D uncertain. V was pared by 0 bases and J by 4 bases, with 9 bases between. The germline CDR1 and CDR2 sequences are GTSNPN and SVGIG (reference sequence). This CDR3 contains 13 residues. This CDR3 reads CAWSVGIGTEAFF. The CDR3 nucleotides are TGTGCCTGGAGTGTCGGGATAGGCACTGAAGCTTTCTTT.